These 30 T cell receptor beta chains originate from one sample sequenced in a study of T cells in women clearing cervical HPV infection. Only in-frame clones appear in the TCRdb table, and some are missing; sequencing was by immunoSEQ multiplex PCR. Its table lists over 9,500 clones. Material: blood buffy coat. The receptors come from a woman aged 18 to 75 with a cervical HPV16 infection that either progressed to CIN3+ or cleared (not recorded which).

Regarding this clone: The read falls 3 residues short of the CDR3 end, and the missing part is taken from the germline J gene. The chain joins TRBV10-1 to TRBJ2-1; D might be TRBD1 or TRBD2, each matching 5 bases. The CDR3 runs to 19 residues. CDR1 is WNHNN, CDR2 SYGVQD, per germline (reference sequence). The V end was cut by 8 bases, the J end by 6 bases, with 32 bases between. The CDR3 sequence: CASSKTRTRRLIGPNEQFF. The sequenced CDR3 bases are TGCGCCAGCTCAAAGACCCGGACAAGGAGGCTGATTGGGCCCAATGAG.

With respect to this clone: The read finishes 3 residues shy of the CDR3 end, and the germline J gene is used to complete it. This chain connects TRBV7-9 to TRBJ1-5; 8 nucleotides match TRBD1. Per germline, CDR1 SEHNR and CDR2 FQNEAQ (reference sequence). V dropped 9 bases and J dropped 5; count of bases not matched to a gene: 9. The CDR3 covers 14 residues. The sequenced CDR3 bases are TGTGCCAGAACCGGACAGGGAGGCCATCAGCCC. This gives the protein CARTGQGGHQP. The full CDR3 sequence reads CARTGQGGHQPQHF.

Points on this clone: Coverage ceases 3 residues before the CDR3 finishes, and the germline J gene fills in the end. This chain links TRBV7-9 with TRBJ1-4; TRBD1 aligns across 10 bases. This CDR3 is 15 amino acids long. V was clipped by 5 bases and J by 8 bases; unmatched bases: 8. Germline CDR1 SEHNR, CDR2 FQNEAQ (reference sequence). CDR3 DNA (partial): TGTGCCAGCAGCCCCCTAGGACAGGGGGAGGAAAAA. It encodes CASSPLGQGEEK. The whole CDR3 sequence reads CASSPLGQGEEKLFF.

For this clone: The junction does not match germline at one end; this may be a read error. The CDR3 end is not reached by the read, which stops 3 residues before it; the germline J gene fills it in. V and J are TRBV7-9 and TRBJ2-3; 8 bases line up with TRBD1. The CDR3 totals 15 residues. Germline CDR1 and CDR2: SEHNR and FQNEAQ (reference sequence). The covered CDR3 bases are TGTGCCAGCAGCTTGGCAGGGGGCGCATCAGAGACG. Translated, it gives CASSLAGGASET. The full CDR3 protein reads CASSLAGGASETQYF.

For this clone: Coverage ceases 3 residues before the CDR3 finishes, and the germline J gene fills in the end. The same CDR3 arises from other DNA sequences in this sample as well. V gene TRBV18 combines with J gene TRBJ2-1; TRBD2 matches 11 bases. In germline, CDR1 is KGHSH, CDR2 LQKENI. V gave up 3 bases and J gave up 8 bases; unmatched junction bases: 3. This CDR3 has 14 amino acids. This chain's CDR3 is CASSPSGGAYEQFF. The DNA read from the CDR3 is TGTGCCAGCTCACCTAGCGGGGGGGCTTATGAG.

A remark on this clone: Sequencing ends 3 residues short of the CDR3 end; the germline J gene provides the rest. The gene calls are TRBV2 and TRBJ2-5; tentatively, D is TRBD1 (6 bases). Germline V lookup: CDR1 SNHLY, CDR2 FYNNEI. The CDR3 is made up of 13 amino acids. Deletions cut 4 bases from V and 4 bases from J, with 10 bases between. The CDR3 sequence: CASSVGRGETQYF. The sequenced CDR3 bases are TGTGCCAGCAGTGTCGGCAGGGGAGAGACC.

As concerns this clone: Coverage ceases 3 residues before the CDR3 finishes, and the germline J gene fills in the end. V is TRBV19 and J is TRBJ1-2, with 11 bases that match TRBD1. The CDR3 runs 16 residues. The germline gives CDR1 LNHDA, CDR2 SQIVND (reference sequence). The CDR3 DNA, read in part, is TGTGCCAGTAGTATTGGACAGGGGGCGAAATCCTACGAC. Protein sequence: CASSIGQGAKSYD. The full CDR3 protein reads CASSIGQGAKSYDYTF.

The CDR3 loop reads CSARDWGRQETQYF. The CDR3 DNA, read in part, is TGCAGTGCTAGAGACTGGGGCCGGCAAGAGACC. This rearrangement joins TRBV20-1 to TRBJ2-5; tentatively, D is TRBD1 (5 bases). The read gets to within 3 residues of the CDR3 end, and the germline J gene fills in the rest. The CDR3 is 14 residues long. Trimming pared 0 bases from V and 2 bases from J, leaving 10 bases between. Looked up from germline, CDR1 is DFQATT and CDR2 is SNEGSKA (reference sequence).

Concerning this clone: The read stops 3 residues short of the end of the CDR3; the missing end is completed from the germline J gene. V gene TRBV5-1 combines with J gene TRBJ1-1, with 8 nucleotides matching TRBD1. The CDR3 is 16 residues long. With 2 bases clipped from V and 0 bases from J, the junction kept 6 bases outside the gene matches. The germline CDR1 and CDR2 sequences are SGHRS and YFSETQ. The CDR3 sequence is CASSLVGGQVNTEAFF. Partial CDR3 DNA: TGCGCCAGCAGCTTAGTCGGGGGACAGGTGAACACTGAA.

As regards this clone: The read comes to an end 3 residues before the CDR3 does, leaving the germline J gene to fill in the end. The same CDR3 also results from other DNA sequences found in this sample. The chain joins TRBV6-2 or TRBV6-3 to TRBJ2-5; 8 bases agree with TRBD1. Trimming cost V 0 bases and J 2 bases; bases outside gene matches: 8. Germline CDR1 is MNHEY and CDR2 is SVGEGT. This CDR3 spans 17 amino acids. Partial CDR3 DNA: TGTGCCAGCAGTTACTCCGTCAGGGGGCCTACTCAAGAGACC. As protein: CASSYSVRGPTQET. The full CDR3 is CASSYSVRGPTQETQYF.

Comment on this clone: The CDR3 end is not reached by the read, which stops 3 residues before it; the germline J gene fills it in. J is TRBJ2-2 and V is TRBV20-1; possibly TRBD2 for D (6 bases). This CDR3 spans 13 amino acids. Germline CDR1 DFQATT, CDR2 SNEGSKA (reference sequence). Trimming left V 1 base short and J 5 bases short, with 8 bases between. The CDR3 DNA, read in part, is TGCAGTGCTAGAGGGGACTCAACCGGGGAG. Encoded protein: CSARGDSTGE. The full CDR3 protein reads CSARGDSTGELFF.

Comments on this clone: The CDR3 end falls 3 residues outside the read, so it is completed with the germline J gene. This chain joins TRBV7-2 and TRBJ1-5; D is uncertain. V was pared by 1 base and J by 1 base, with 5 bases between. Looked up from germline, CDR1 is SGHTA and CDR2 is FQGNSA. CDR3 length equals 14 residues. CDR3 DNA (partial): TGTGCCAGCAGCTTAGAGGGCAGCAATCAGCCC. It encodes CASSLEGSNQP. The entire CDR3 protein reads CASSLEGSNQPQHF.

About this clone itself: The missing CDR3 end, 3 residues past where the read stops, is filled in from the germline J gene. This sequence joins TRBV2 and TRBJ1-4; D not resolved. Germline values: CDR1 SNHLY, CDR2 FYNNEI. The CDR3 is 12 amino acids. Trimming left V 3 bases short and J 8 bases short, with 7 bases between. The part of the CDR3 DNA that was read is TGTGCCAGCAGTGACCCCAGGGAAAAA. Amino acids: CASSDPREK. Given in full, the CDR3 is CASSDPREKLFF.

As concerns this clone: The read is 3 residues too short to cover the CDR3 end, so that end is filled in from the germline J gene. The chain carries TRBV19 and TRBJ1-2, with TRBD1 matching 7 bases. The CDR3 consists of 12 residues. Unmatched junction bases numbered 4, after V lost 9 bases and J lost 3 bases. Germline loops: CDR1 LNHDA, CDR2 SQIVND (reference sequence). Incomplete CDR3 DNA: TGTGCCAGACGGACAGGCGACTATGGC. Protein: CARRTGDYG. The full CDR3 protein is CARRTGDYGYTF.

With regard to this clone: The read halts 3 residues ahead of the CDR3 end, with the missing end drawn from the germline J gene. The chain carries TRBV11-2 and TRBJ2-2; a possible D gene is TRBD2 (5 bases). The germline V and J ends were trimmed by 3 bases and 3 bases, with 11 bases remaining between them. The CDR3 is made up of 15 amino acids. From germline, CDR1 is SGHAT and CDR2 FQNNGV. The sequenced part of the CDR3 DNA is TGTGCCAGCAGCTTTAATGGGCGGGACACCGGGGAG. Residues: CASSFNGRDTGE. The whole CDR3 sequence reads CASSFNGRDTGELFF.

Comment on this clone: The read finishes 3 residues shy of the CDR3 end, and the germline J gene is used to complete it. V gene TRBV19 combines with J gene TRBJ2-2, with D perhaps matching TRBD1 (7 bases). The CDR3 extends over 18 amino acids. The germline V gene encodes CDR1 LNHDA and CDR2 SQIVND (reference sequence). CDR3 bases read: TGTGCCAGTAATCCCGGAGGGGTGGCAGGGGGTCTCGGTTCACCG. This sequence encodes CASNPGGVAGGLGSP. The full CDR3 protein reads CASNPGGVAGGLGSPLFF.

For this clone: The sequenced fragment ends 3 residues before the CDR3 boundary, so the rest is inferred from the germline J gene. J is TRBJ2-1 and V is TRBV7-9; TRBD1 might be the D (5 bases). The V and J ends lost 1 base and 9 bases respectively, with 10 bases between them. The CDR3 totals 13 residues. Per the germline V gene, CDR1 is SEHNR and CDR2 is FQNEAQ (reference sequence). Here the CDR3 reads CASSLEPRVEQFF. Incomplete CDR3 DNA: TGTGCCAGCAGCTTAGAACCCAGGGTTGAG.

Concerning this clone: The CDR3 goes on 3 residues after the read ends, and that part is filled in from the germline J gene. The chain is built from TRBV11-2 and TRBJ2-1, with 13 positions matching TRBD2. Losses at the gene ends were 6 bases for V and 7 bases for J; bases not matched to a gene: 6. This CDR3 comprises 15 residues. Germline loops: CDR1 SGHAT, CDR2 FQNNGV. This chain's CDR3 is CASRTTSGGPNEQFF. CDR3 DNA (partial): TGTGCCAGCAGGACGACTAGCGGGGGGCCAAATGAG.

Comments on this clone: The read halts 3 residues ahead of the CDR3 end, with the missing end drawn from the germline J gene. This chain uses TRBV19 with TRBJ2-1; 9 bases agree with TRBD1. The CDR3 has 15 amino acids. After removal of 4 bases from V and 3 bases from J, the junction contained 4 bases not matched to a gene. CDR1 and CDR2 (germline): LNHDA, SQIVND (reference sequence). The part of the CDR3 DNA that was read is TGTGCCAGTAGTACCGGGACAGGGCTCTACAATGAG. Its translation: CASSTGTGLYNE. In full, the CDR3 reads CASSTGTGLYNEQFF.

Regarding this clone: The read terminates 3 residues ahead of where the CDR3 ends, so the germline J gene completes it. J is TRBJ2-7 and V is TRBV30, with D possibly being TRBD1 (6 bases). The V end lost 4 bases, the J end lost 0 bases, and 10 bases lay between the germline ends. The CDR3 totals 13 residues. Looked up from germline, CDR1 is GTSNPN and CDR2 is SVGIG (reference sequence). Incomplete CDR3 DNA: TGTGCCTGGATCGACAGGAGCTCCTACGAG. Translating gives CAWIDRSSYE. The entire CDR3 sequence reads CAWIDRSSYEQYF.

To note about this clone: The missing CDR3 end, 3 residues past where the read stops, is filled in from the germline J gene. The rearrangement links TRBV2 to TRBJ2-2; no reliable D call. This CDR3 comprises 15 residues. The V and J ends lost 4 bases and 1 base respectively, with 10 bases between them. Germline CDR1 reads SNHLY; CDR2 reads FYNNEI. CDR3 amino acids: CASSVSLVNTGELFF. CDR3 DNA, as far as it was read: TGTGCCAGCAGTGTAAGTCTAGTGAACACCGGGGAG.

Of note for this clone: The CDR3 is cut off 3 residues early in the read; its end comes from the germline J gene. The V call is TRBV19, the J call TRBJ1-2, with D perhaps matching TRBD1 (5 bases). Germline CDR1 is LNHDA and CDR2 is SQIVND (reference sequence). The CDR3 totals 16 residues. V dropped 3 bases and J dropped 3 bases, with 17 bases sitting between them. The part of the CDR3 DNA that was read is TGTGCCAGTAGTATTCTGCGGGGCACTAGCGACTATGGC. Protein sequence: CASSILRGTSDYG. In full, the CDR3 is CASSILRGTSDYGYTF.

Note on this clone: Sequencing ends 3 residues short of the CDR3 end; the germline J gene provides the rest. V and J are TRBV19 and TRBJ2-1; 11 bases fit TRBD1. This CDR3 has 17 amino acids. V lost 6 bases to trimming and J lost 0 bases; unmatched junction nucleotides: 7. Germline V gene sequence: CDR1 LNHDA, CDR2 SQIVND (reference sequence). The sequenced part of the CDR3 DNA is TGTGCCAGTAGGAGGGACAGGGGGTTAAGCTCCTACAATGAG. Residues: CASRRDRGLSSYNE. In full, the CDR3 reads CASRRDRGLSSYNEQFF.

About this clone itself: The observed sequence ends 3 residues before the CDR3 terminus, with the missing tail filled in from the germline J gene. V usage is TRBV6-4 and J usage is TRBJ2-1, with D perhaps being TRBD1 or TRBD2 (5 bases each). There are 13 residues in the CDR3. CDR1 and CDR2 (germline): MRHNA, SNTAGT. Trimming cost V 6 bases and J 7 bases, with 13 bases left between them. CDR3 sequence reads: CASSPIEGNEQFF. The sequenced part of the CDR3 DNA is TGTGCCAGCAGCCCCATTGAGGGGAATGAG.

Judged by frequency, this clone is medium-sized (0.01 to 0.1%). With the read ending 3 residues before the CDR3 end, the germline J gene is used to fill in that end. The chain combines TRBV10-1 with TRBJ2-3; weak D call: TRBD2 (5 bases). CDR1 is WNHNN and CDR2 is SYGVQD in the germline V gene (reference sequence). The CDR3 loop spans 13 amino acids. With 4 bases removed from V and 6 bases from J, the gap between germline ends came to 11 bases. The CDR3 sequence is CASSVELVDTQYF. The CDR3 DNA, read in part, is TGCGCCAGCAGTGTCGAACTAGTCGATACG.

CDR3 DNA (partial): TGCGCCAGCAGCTTTAGCCCAGGGGCCTCCTACGAG. The encoded protein is CASSFSPGASYE. The CDR3 as a whole reads CASSFSPGASYEQYF. This chain uses TRBV4-1 with TRBJ2-7; a possible D gene is TRBD1 (6 bases). The CDR3 extends 3 residues past the end of the read, so its final part is completed from the germline J gene. The ends were cut back, 5 bases at V and 0 bases at J, with 14 bases in the middle. The CDR3 is 15 amino acids. Germline loops: CDR1 MGHRA, CDR2 YSYEKL.

Comment on this clone: The read ends 3 residues early relative to the CDR3; the germline J gene fills the gap. This chain joins TRBV20-1 and TRBJ2-5, with 9 positions matching TRBD1. This CDR3 has 14 amino acids. After removal of 6 bases from V and 5 bases from J, the junction contained 10 bases not matched to a gene. Germline V CDR1 and CDR2: DFQATT, SNEGSKA (reference sequence). The sequenced CDR3 bases are TGCAGTGCCCCGGGACAGGGTTGGGTGGAGACC. Translating it yields CSAPGQGWVET. The entire CDR3 is CSAPGQGWVETQYF.

With respect to this clone: The CDR3 end is not reached by the read, which stops 3 residues before it; the germline J gene fills it in. The V and J genes are TRBV4-1 and TRBJ2-5; perhaps TRBD2 as D (5 bases). This CDR3 region has 16 residues. V was pared by 0 bases and J by 5 bases, with 16 bases between. Per the germline V gene, CDR1 is MGHRA and CDR2 is YSYEKL. The CDR3 DNA, read in part, is TGCGCCAGCAGCCAAGAAAAGAGACACGGCGGGGAGACC. Translating gives CASSQEKRHGGET. The whole CDR3 protein reads CASSQEKRHGGETQYF.

This clone is identified as medium-sized from frequency. The CDR3 is cut off 3 residues early in the read; its end comes from the germline J gene. The gene calls are TRBV29-1 and TRBJ2-3, with D uncertain. With 4 bases removed from V and 2 bases from J, the gap between germline ends came to 7 bases. The CDR3 covers 12 residues. Per germline, CDR1 SQVTM and CDR2 ANQGSEA. CDR3 DNA, as far as it was read: TGCAGCGTTGGAACTACCACAGATACG. Protein sequence: CSVGTTTDT. The entire CDR3 is CSVGTTTDTQYF.

Notes on this clone: The CDR3 extends 3 residues past the end of the read, so its final part is completed from the germline J gene. The chain uses TRBV6-1 and TRBJ2-3; 7 bases are shared with TRBD2. This CDR3 contains 16 residues. Germline values: CDR1 MNHNS, CDR2 SASEGT. CDR3 residues: CASSGGTTHPVETQYF. The covered CDR3 bases are TGTGCCAGCAGTGGGGGGACTACTCACCCGGTGGAGACG.